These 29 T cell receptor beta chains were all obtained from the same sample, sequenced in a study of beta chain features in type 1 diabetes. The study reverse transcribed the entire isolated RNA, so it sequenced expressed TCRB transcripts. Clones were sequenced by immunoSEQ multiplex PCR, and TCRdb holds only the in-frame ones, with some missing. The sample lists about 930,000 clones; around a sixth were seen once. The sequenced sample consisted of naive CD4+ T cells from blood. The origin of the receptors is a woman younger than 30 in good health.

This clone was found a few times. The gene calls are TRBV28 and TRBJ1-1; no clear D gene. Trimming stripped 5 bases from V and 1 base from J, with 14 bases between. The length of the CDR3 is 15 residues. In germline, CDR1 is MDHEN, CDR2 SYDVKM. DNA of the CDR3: TGTGCCAGCAGTGCCCTTAAAGCTCCGAACACTGAAGCTTTCTTT. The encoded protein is CASSALKAPNTEAFF.

CDR3 DNA sequence: TGTGCCAGATATTGTGGGGCAGGGGCCAACCAAGAGACCCAGTACTTC. It translates to CARYCGAGANQETQYF. The V and J genes are TRBV14 and TRBJ2-5; possibly TRBD1 for D (6 bases). Trimming cost V 9 bases and J 0 bases, with 20 bases left between them. Germline lookup yields CDR1 SGHDN and CDR2 FVKESK. The CDR3 contains 16 residues. The whole variable domain, remainder taken from reference TRBV14 and TRBJ2-5, is EAGVTQFPSHSVIEKGQTVTLRCDPISGHDNLYWYRRVMGKEIKFLLHFVKESKQDESGMPNNRFLAERTGGTYSTLKVQPAELEDSGVYFCARYCGAGANQETQYFGPGTRLLVL.

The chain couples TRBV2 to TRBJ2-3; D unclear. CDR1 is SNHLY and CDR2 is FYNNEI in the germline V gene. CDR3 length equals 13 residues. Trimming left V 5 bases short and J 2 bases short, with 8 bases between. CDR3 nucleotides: TGTGCCAGCAGTAAAGATATCACAGATACGCAGTATTTT. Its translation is CASSKDITDTQYF.

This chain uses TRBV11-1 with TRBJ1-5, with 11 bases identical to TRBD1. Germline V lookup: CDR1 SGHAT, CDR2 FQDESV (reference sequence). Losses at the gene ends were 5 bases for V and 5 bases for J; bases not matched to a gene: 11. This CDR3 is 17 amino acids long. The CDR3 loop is CASSHLPGQGVHQPQHF. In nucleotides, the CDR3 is TGTGCCAGCAGCCATCTCCCGGGACAGGGGGTACATCAGCCCCAGCATTTT.

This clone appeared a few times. The CDR3 reads CASSLAGGARIYEQYF. The DNA of the CDR3 is TGTGCCAGCAGCTTAGCCGGGGGCGCCCGCATCTACGAGCAGTACTTC. The chain employs TRBV7-2 and TRBJ2-7; D may correspond to TRBD1 or TRBD2 (6 bases each). CDR3 length: 16 amino acids. Germline CDR1 reads SGHTA; CDR2 reads FQGNSA. V was clipped by 0 bases and J by 3 bases, with 15 bases between them.

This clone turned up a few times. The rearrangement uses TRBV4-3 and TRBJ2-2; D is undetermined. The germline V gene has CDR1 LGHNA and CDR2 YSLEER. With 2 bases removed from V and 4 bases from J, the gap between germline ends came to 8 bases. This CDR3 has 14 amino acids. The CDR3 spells CASSQQPSTGELFF. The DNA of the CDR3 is TGCGCCAGCAGCCAACAGCCAAGCACCGGGGAGCTGTTTTTT.

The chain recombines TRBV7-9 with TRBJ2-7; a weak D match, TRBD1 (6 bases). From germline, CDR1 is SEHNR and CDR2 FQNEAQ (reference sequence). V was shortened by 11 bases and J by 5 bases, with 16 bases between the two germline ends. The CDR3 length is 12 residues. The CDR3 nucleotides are TGTGCCTTAGGGGGATGGCAGGACGAGCAGTACTTC. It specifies CALGGWQDEQYF.

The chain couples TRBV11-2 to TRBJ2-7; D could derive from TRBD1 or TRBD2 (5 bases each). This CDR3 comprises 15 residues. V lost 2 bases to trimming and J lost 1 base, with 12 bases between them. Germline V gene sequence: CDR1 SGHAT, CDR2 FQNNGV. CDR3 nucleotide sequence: TGTGCCAGCAGCTTAATCGGGACGTATTCCTACGAGCAGTACTTC. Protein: CASSLIGTYSYEQYF.

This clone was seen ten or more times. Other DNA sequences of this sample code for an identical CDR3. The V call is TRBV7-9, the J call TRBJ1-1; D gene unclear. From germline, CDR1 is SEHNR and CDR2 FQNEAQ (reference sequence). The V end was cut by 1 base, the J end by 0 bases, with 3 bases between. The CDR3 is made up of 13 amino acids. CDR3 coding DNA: TGTGCCAGCAGCTTAGAAGTGAACACTGAAGCTTTCTTT. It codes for CASSLEVNTEAFF.

The CDR3: CASSQSFGGTSGKETQYF. The CDR3, as DNA: TGCGCCAGCAGCCAATCGTTTGGGGGGACTAGCGGGAAAGAGACCCAGTACTTC. The chain links TRBV4-3 to TRBJ2-5, with 13 bases lining up with TRBD2. Germline loops: CDR1 LGHNA, CDR2 YSLEER. This CDR3 contains 18 residues. V trimming: 2 bases; J trimming: 3 bases; junction bases outside the gene matches: 9.

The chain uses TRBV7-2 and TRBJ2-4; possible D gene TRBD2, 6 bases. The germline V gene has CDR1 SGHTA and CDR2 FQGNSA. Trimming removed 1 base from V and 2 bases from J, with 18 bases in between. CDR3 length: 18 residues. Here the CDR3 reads CASSLVFGGKGSKNIQYF. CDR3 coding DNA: TGTGCCAGCAGCTTAGTTTTTGGCGGGAAGGGTTCCAAAAACATTCAGTACTTC.

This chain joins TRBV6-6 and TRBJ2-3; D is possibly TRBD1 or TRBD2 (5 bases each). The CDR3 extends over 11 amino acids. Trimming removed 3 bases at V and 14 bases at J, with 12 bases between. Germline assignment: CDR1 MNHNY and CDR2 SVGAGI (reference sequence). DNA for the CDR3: TGTGCCAGCAGTTATCGGGACCAGGCGTATTTT. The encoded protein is CASSYRDQAYF.

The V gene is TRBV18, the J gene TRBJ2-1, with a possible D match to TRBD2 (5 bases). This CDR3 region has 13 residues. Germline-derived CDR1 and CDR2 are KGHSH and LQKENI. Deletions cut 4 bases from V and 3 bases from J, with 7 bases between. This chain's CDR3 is CASSQTSYNEQFF. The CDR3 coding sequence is TGTGCCAGCTCACAAACTAGCTACAATGAGCAGTTCTTC.

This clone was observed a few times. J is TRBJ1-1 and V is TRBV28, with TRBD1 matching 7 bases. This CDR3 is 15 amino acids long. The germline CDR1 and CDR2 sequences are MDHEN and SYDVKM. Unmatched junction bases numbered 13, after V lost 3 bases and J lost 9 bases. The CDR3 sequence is CASSFFGAGGYKAFF. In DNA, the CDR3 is TGTGCCAGCAGTTTTTTCGGGGCAGGGGGATACAAAGCTTTCTTT. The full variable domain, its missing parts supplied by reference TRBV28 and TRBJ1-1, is DVKVTQSSRYLVKRTGEKVFLECVQDMDHENMFWYRQDPGLGLRLIYFSYDVKMKEKGDIPEGYSVSREKKERFSLILESASTNQTSMYLCASSFFGAGGYKAFFGQGTRLTVV.

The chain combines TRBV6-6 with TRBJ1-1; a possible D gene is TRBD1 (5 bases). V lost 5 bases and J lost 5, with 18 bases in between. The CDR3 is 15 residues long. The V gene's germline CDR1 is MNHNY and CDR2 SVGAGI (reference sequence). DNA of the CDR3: TGTGCCAGCAGTAAAAACCGACAGACTGTGACTGAAGCTTTCTTT. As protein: CASSKNRQTVTEAFF.

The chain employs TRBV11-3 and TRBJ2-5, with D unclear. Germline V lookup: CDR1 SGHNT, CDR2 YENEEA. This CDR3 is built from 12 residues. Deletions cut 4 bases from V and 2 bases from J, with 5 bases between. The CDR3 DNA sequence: TGTGCCAGCAGCTCAACACAAGAGACCCAGTACTTC. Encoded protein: CASSSTQETQYF.

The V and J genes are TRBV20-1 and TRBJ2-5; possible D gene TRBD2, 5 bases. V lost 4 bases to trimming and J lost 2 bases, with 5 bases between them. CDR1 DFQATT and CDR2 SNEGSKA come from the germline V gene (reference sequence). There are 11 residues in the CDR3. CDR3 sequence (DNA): TGCAGTGCTATAGCGCAAGAGACCCAGTACTTC. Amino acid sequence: CSAIAQETQYF.

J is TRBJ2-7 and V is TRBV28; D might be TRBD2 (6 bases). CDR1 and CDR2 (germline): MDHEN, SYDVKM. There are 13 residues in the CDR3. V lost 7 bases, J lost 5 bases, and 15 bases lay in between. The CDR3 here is CASTVPGVHEQYF. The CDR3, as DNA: TGTGCCAGCACGGTACCGGGAGTTCACGAGCAGTACTTC.

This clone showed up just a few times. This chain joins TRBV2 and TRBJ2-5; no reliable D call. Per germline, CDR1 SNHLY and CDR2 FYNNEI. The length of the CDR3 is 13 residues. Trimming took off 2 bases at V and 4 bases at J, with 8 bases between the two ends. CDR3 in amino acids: CASSEPLLETQYF. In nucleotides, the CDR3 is TGTGCCAGCAGTGAACCTTTGTTAGAGACCCAGTACTTC.

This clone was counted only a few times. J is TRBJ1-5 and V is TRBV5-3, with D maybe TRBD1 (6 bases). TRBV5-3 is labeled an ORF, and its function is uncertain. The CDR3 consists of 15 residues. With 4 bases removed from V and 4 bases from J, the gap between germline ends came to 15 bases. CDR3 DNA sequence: TGTGCCAGAAGCCACCGGGGGCGACGGAATCAGCCCCAGCATTTT. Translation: CARSHRGRRNQPQHF.

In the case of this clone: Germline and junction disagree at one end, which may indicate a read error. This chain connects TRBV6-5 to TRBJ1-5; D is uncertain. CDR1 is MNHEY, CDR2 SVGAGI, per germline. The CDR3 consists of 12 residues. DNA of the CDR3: TGTGCCATCAGTGGACTTGGTAGGCCCCAGCATTTT. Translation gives CAISGLGRPQHF.

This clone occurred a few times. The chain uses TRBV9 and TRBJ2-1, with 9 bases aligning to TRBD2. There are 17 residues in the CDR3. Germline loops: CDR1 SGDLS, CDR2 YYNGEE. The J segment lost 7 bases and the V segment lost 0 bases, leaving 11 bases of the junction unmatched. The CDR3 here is CASSVERDSGSANEQFF. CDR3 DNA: TGTGCCAGCAGCGTAGAAAGGGATAGCGGGAGCGCGAATGAGCAGTTCTTC.

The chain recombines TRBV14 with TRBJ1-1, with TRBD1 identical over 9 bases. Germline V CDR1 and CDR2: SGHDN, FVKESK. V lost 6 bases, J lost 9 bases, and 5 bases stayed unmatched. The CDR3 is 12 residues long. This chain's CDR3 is CASRTGQGQAFF. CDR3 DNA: TGTGCCAGCAGGACCGGACAGGGGCAAGCTTTCTTT.

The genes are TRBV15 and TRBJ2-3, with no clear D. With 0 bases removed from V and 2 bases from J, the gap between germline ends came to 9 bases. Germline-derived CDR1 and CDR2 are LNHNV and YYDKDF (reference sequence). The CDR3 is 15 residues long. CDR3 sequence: CATSRDQLVTDTQYF. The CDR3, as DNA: TGTGCCACCAGCAGAGATCAACTGGTCACAGATACGCAGTATTTT.

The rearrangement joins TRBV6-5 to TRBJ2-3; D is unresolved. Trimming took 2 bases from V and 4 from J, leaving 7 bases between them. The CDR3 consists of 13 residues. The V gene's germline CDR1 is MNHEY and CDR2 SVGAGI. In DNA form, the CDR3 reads TGTGCCAGCAGTTACAGGGTCGCAGATACGCAGTATTTT. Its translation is CASSYRVADTQYF.

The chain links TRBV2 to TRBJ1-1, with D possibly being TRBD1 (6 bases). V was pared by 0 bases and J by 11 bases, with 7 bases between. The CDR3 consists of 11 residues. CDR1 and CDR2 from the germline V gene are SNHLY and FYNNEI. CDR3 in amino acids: CASSEAGGAFF. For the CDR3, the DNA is TGTGCCAGCAGTGAAGCCGGGGGCGCTTTCTTT.

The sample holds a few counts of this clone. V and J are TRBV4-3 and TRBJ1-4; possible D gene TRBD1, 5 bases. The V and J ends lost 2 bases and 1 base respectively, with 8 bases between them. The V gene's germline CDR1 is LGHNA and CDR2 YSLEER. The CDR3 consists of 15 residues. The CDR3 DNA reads TGCGCCAGCAGCCAAACAGGTTTAACTAATGAAAAACTGTTTTTT. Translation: CASSQTGLTNEKLFF.

In DNA form, the CDR3 reads TGTGCCAGTAGTCCCCGTTGGGATCCCATAGCCAAAAACATTCAGTACTTC. This codes for CASSPRWDPIAKNIQYF. V is TRBV19 and J is TRBJ2-4; D ambiguous. This CDR3 contains 17 residues. The germline gives CDR1 LNHDA, CDR2 SQIVND (reference sequence). V dropped 5 bases and J dropped 0 bases, with 17 bases sitting between them. Variable domain in full (rest from reference TRBV19 and TRBJ2-4): DGGITQSPKYLFRKEGQNVTLSCEQNLNHDAMYWYRQDPGQGLRLIYYSQIVNDFQKGDIAEGYSVSREKKESFPLTVTSAQKNPTAFYLCASSPRWDPIAKNIQYFGAGTRLSVL.

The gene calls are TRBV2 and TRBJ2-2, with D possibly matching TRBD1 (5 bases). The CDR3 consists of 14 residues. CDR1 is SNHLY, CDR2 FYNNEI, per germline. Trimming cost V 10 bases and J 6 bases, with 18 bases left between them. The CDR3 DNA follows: TGTGCCACCAAGACAGATAGTGATTCCGGGGAGCTGTTTTTT. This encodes CATKTDSDSGELFF.